This T cell receptor (beta chain) derives from a study of Ad26.COV2.S vaccination and SARS-CoV-2 variants. General study findings and limits: Spike-specific TCR breadth in vaccine recipients exceeded that seen in placebo recipients. Vaccine and placebo recipients had comparable breadth of non-spike TCRs. Substantial post-vaccination breadth of spike-specific CD8+ and CD4+ T cell responses was reported.

The sample's treatment: over 15 received Ad26.COV2.S at low or high dose, single or two shots; roughly five received placebo; per-sample allocation not given. Day 63 after the first vaccine or placebo injection was the time point for sampling. The germline V and J ends were trimmed by 5 bases and 5 bases, with 16 bases remaining between them. The CDR3 loop spans 14 amino acids. The germline gives CDR1 SGHTS, CDR2 YDEGEE. Only one count was recorded for this clone. What it binds is unknown. Sequencing used immunoSEQ multiplex PCR; TCRdb keeps in-frame clones, though not all of them. This repertoire shows over 400,000 clones, 89% found once; its top ten account for about 2.5%.

This chain links TRBV5-8 with TRBJ2-5; D possibly corresponds to TRBD2 (6 bases). The receptor was derived from a person between 18 and 59 years old who received the Ad26.COV2.S COVID-19 vaccine or a placebo. The source was peripheral blood, collected in a trial of Ad26.COV2.S vaccine versus placebo. The CDR3 is CASSSDLGGETQYF. CDR3 DNA sequence: TGTGCCAGCAGTTCGGACCTCGGAGGGGAGACCCAGTACTTC.